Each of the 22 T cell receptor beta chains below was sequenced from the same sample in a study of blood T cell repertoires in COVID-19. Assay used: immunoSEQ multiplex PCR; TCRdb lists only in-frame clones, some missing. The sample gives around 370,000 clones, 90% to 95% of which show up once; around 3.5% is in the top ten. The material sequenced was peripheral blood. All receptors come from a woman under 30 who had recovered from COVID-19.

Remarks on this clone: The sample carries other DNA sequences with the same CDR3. DNA for the CDR3: TGTGCCAGCAGCTTGGCCGGAGTGAACACCGGGGAGCTGTTTTTT. Translated: CASSLAGVNTGELFF. The chain links TRBV5-4 to TRBJ2-2; no clear D gene. This CDR3 comprises 15 residues. Per germline, CDR1 SGHNT and CDR2 YYREEE (reference sequence). Trimming left V 0 bases short and J 1 base short, with 7 bases between.

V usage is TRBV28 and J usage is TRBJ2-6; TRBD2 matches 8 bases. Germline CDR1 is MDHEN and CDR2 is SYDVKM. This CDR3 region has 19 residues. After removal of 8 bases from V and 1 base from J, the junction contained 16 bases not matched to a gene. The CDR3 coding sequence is TGTGCCAGCTTCCCCAATCTCGGGGGGGTCCCTTCTGGGGCCAACGTCCTGACTTTC. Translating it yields CASFPNLGGVPSGANVLTF.

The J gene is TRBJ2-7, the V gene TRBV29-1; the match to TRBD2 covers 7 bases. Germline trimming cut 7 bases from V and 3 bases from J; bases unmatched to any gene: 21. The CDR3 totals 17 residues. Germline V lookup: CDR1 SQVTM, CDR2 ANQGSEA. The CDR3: CSANLSVAGDPLYEQYV. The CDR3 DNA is TGCAGCGCCAACCTCTCTGTTGCGGGGGACCCTCTCTACGAGCAGTACGTC.

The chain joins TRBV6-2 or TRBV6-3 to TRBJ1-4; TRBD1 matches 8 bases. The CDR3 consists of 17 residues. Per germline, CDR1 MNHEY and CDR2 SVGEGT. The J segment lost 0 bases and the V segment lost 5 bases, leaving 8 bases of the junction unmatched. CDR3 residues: CASSGVPGQATNEKLFF. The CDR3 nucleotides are TGTGCCAGCAGTGGCGTCCCGGGACAGGCAACTAATGAAAAACTGTTTTTT.

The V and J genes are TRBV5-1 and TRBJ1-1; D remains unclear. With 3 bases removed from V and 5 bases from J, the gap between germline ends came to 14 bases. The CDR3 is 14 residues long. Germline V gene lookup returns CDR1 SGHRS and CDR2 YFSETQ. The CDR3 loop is CASSSWRGRTEAFF. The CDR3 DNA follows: TGCGCCAGCAGCTCTTGGCGGGGAAGAACTGAAGCTTTCTTT. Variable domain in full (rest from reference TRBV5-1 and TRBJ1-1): KAGVTQTPRYLIKTRGQQVTLSCSPISGHRSVSWYQQTPGQGLQFLFEYFSETQRNKGNFPGRFSGRQFSNSRSEMNVSTLELGDSALYLCASSSWRGRTEAFFGQGTRLTVV.

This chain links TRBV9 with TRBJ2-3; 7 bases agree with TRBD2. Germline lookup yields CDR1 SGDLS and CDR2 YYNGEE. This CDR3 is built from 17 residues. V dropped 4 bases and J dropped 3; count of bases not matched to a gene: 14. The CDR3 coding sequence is TGTGCCAGCAGCCAAAGGTATTGGGAGGGCTCGACAGATACGCAGTATTTT. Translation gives CASSQRYWEGSTDTQYF. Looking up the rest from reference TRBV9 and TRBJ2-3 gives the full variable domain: DSGVTQTPKHLITATGQRVTLRCSPRSGDLSVYWYQQSLDQGLQFLIQYYNGEERAKGNILERFSAQQFPDLHSELNLSSLELGDSALYFCASSQRYWEGSTDTQYFGPGTRLTVL.

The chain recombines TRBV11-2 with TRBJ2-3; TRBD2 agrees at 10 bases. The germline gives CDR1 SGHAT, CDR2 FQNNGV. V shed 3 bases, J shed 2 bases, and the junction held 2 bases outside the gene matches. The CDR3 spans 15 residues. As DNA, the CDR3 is TGTGCCAGCAGCTTTAGCGGGAGGCCCACAGATACGCAGTATTTT. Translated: CASSFSGRPTDTQYF.

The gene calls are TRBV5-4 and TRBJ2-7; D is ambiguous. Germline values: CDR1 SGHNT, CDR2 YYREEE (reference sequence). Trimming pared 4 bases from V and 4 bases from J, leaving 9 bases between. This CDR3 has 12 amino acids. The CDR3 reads CASSEPLYEQYV. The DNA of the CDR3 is TGTGCCAGCAGCGAGCCCCTATACGAGCAGTACGTC.

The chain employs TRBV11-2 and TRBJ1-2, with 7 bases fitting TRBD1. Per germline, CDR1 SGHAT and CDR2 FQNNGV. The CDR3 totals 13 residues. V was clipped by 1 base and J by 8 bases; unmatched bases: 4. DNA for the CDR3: TGTGCCAGCAGCTTAGTAAACAGGGGAGGCTACACCTTC. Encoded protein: CASSLVNRGGYTF.

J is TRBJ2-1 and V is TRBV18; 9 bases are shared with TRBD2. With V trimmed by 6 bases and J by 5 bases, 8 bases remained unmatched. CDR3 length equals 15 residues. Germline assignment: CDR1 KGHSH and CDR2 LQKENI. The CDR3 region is CASSPGIAGDNEQFF. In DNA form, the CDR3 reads TGTGCCAGCTCCCCGGGGATAGCGGGGGACAATGAGCAGTTCTTC. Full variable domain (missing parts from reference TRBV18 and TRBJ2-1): NAGVMQNPRHLVRRRGQEARLRCSPMKGHSHVYWYRQLPEEGLKFMVYLQKENIIDESGMPKERFSAEFPKEGPSILRIQQVVRGDSAAYFCASSPGIAGDNEQFFGPGTRLTVL.

CDR3 protein: CASSNRLVSGVAFF. The CDR3 nucleotides are TGTGCCAGTAGTAACCGATTGGTGTCCGGTGTGGCTTTCTTT. The chain joins TRBV19 to TRBJ1-1, with D uncertain. This CDR3 has 14 amino acids. Germline values: CDR1 LNHDA, CDR2 SQIVND (reference sequence). V lost 4 bases to trimming and J lost 11 bases, with 20 bases between them. The complete variable domain, with remaining parts taken from reference TRBV19 and TRBJ1-1, reads DGGITQSPKYLFRKEGQNVTLSCEQNLNHDAMYWYRQDPGQGLRLIYYSQIVNDFQKGDIAEGYSVSREKKESFPLTVTSAQKNPTAFYLCASSNRLVSGVAFFGQGTRLTVV.

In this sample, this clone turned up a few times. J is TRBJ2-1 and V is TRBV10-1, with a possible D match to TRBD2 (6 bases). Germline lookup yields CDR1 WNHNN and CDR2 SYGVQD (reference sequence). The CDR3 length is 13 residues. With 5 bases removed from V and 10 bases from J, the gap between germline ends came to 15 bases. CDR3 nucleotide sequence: TGCGCCAGCAGTCCAAGCGGAGGGGAAGAGCAGTTCTTC. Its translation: CASSPSGGEEQFF.

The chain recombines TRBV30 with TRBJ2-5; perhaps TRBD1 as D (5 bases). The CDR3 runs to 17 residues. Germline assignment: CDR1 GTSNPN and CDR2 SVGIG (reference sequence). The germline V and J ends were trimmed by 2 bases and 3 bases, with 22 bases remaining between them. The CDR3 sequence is CAWSFGSVQGTKETQYF. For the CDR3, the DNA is TGTGCCTGGAGTTTCGGGTCGGTCCAGGGAACCAAAGAGACCCAGTACTTC.

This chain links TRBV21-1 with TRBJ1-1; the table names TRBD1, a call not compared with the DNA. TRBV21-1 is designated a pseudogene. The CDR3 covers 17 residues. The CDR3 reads CASSKRGQGAKNTEAFF. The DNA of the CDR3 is TGTGCCAGCAGCAAAAGAGGACAGGGGGCCAAAAACACTGAAGCTTTCTTT.

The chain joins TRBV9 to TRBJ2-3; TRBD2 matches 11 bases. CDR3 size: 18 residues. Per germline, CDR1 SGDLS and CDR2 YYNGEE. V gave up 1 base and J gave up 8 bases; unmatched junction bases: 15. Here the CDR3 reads CASSVTDGELAGAGTQYF. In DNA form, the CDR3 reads TGTGCCAGCAGCGTAACCGACGGGGAACTAGCGGGGGCCGGTACGCAGTATTTT.

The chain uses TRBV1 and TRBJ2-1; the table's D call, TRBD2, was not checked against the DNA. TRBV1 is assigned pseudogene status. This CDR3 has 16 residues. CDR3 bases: TGCACCAGCAGCCAACTACTCACTAGCGCCTACAATGAGCAGTTCTTC. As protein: CTSSQLLTSAYNEQFF.

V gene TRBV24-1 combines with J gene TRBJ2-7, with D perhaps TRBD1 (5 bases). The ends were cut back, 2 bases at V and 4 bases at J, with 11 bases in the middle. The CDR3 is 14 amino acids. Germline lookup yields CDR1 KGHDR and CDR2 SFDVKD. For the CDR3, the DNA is TGTGCCACCAGTGATTGGCCACGGACATACGAGCAGTACGTC. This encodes CATSDWPRTYEQYV.

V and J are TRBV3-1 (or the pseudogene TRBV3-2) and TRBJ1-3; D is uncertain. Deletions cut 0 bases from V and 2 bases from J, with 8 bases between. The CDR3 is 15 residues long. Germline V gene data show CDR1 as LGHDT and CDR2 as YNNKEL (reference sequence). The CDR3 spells CASSQDKRAGNTIYF. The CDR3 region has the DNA TGTGCCAGCAGCCAAGATAAGAGGGCTGGAAACACCATATATTTT.

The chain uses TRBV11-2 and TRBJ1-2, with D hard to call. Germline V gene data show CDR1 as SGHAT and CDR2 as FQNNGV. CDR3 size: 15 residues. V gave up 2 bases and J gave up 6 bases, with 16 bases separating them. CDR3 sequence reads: CASSLSWADRNGYTF. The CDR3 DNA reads TGTGCCAGCAGCTTAAGTTGGGCAGATAGAAATGGCTACACCTTC.

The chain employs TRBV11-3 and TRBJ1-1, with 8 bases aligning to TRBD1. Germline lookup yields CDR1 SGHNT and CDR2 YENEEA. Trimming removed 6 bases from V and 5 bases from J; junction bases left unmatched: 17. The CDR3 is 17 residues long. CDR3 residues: CASSLLGQGAQGTEAFF. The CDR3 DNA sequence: TGTGCCAGCAGTCTTCTAGGGCAGGGGGCGCAGGGGACTGAAGCTTTCTTT.

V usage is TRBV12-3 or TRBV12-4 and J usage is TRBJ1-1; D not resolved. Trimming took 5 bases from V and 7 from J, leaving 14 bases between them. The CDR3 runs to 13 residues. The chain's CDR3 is CASSRGLGNEAFF. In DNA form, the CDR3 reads TGTGCCAGCAGTCGAGGGTTGGGCAATGAAGCTTTCTTT.

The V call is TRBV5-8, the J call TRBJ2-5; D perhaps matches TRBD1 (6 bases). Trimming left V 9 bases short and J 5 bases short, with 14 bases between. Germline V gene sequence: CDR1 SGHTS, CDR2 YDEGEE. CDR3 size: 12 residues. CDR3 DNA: TGTGCCACCTCACCGAGGGGGGAGACCCAGTACTTC. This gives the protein CATSPRGETQYF.